This T cell receptor beta chain was identified in a study of blood T cell repertoires in COVID-19. Study-level background: COVID-19 samples collected from the United States, Italy and Spain covered acute and convalescent phases. From T cells, B-cell-depleted T cells, or PBMCs came the material, which was cDNA or gDNA.

Authors' analysis steps: Amplification from reference gene primers served as the basis for estimated nucleated cell counts. Here immunoSEQ multiplex PCR was the method, and the copy in TCRdb shows in-frame clones only, minus some. Clonal size and the V and J genes are those of that table, whereas D and trimming came from the DNA. There are a few hundred thousand clones in the sample; around 78% occur only once, and 3.5% to 5.5% lies in the top ten. V lost 1 base to trimming and J lost 4 bases; unmatched junction nucleotides: 10. Germline V gene data show CDR1 as SGHTA and CDR2 as FQGTGA. CDR3 size: 17 residues.

The chain is built from TRBV7-3 and TRBJ2-1; 7 nucleotides align to TRBD2. Input material: peripheral blood. The sequence derives from a man in his sixties who had recovered from COVID-19. The CDR3 region is CASSLIVGREGYNEQFF. CDR3 nucleotides: TGTGCCAGCAGCTTAATCGTAGGCAGGGAGGGGTACAATGAGCAGTTCTTC.